A selection of T cell receptor beta chains follows, all from one sample in a study of T cell changes during pregnancy in multiple sclerosis. TCRdb's table, derived via immunoSEQ multiplex PCR, lists solely in-frame clones and lacks some. The sample includes 40,000 to 50,000 clones, roughly 89% of them seen just once. This material consisted of CD4+ T cells from peripheral blood mononuclear cells, taken in the first trimester of pregnancy. These receptors originate from a female donor with multiple sclerosis, enrolled in a pregnancy study. The CDR3 runs from the conserved cysteine through the conserved F or W. D genes are given only for firm matches. Not every row has a clone size; where given, it reads once, few, many or a size class.

size,D,V,J,DNA,CDR3
.,TRBD1,TRBV5-5,TRBJ2-1,TGTGCCAGCAGTTTAGACAGGGGGCAATACAATGAGCAGTTCTTC,CASSLDRGQYNEQFF
.,.,TRBV2,TRBJ2-1,TGTGCCAGCAGTGAAGCCACGTGGCTAGCCCGGGTCGATGAGCAGTTCTTC,CASSEATWLARVDEQFF
.,TRBD2,TRBV5-5,TRBJ2-4,TGTGCCAGCAGCGTGTCCCTTGCGGGAGGGCCCCAAAACATTCAGTACTTC,CASSVSLAGGPQNIQYF
.,.,TRBV27,TRBJ1-5,TGTGCCAGCAGGAAGACAGGCTCCGGGCAGCCCCAGCATTTT,CASRKTGSGQPQHF
.,.,TRBV7-2,TRBJ2-3,TGTGCCAGCAAAGGGTACGGGGGAGATACGCAGTATTTT,CASKGYGGDTQYF
.,.,TRBV6-5,TRBJ2-1,TGTGCCAGCAGTCCCACAATGAGCGGCAACAATGAGCAGTTCTTC,CASSPTMSGNNEQFF
.,.,TRBV7-6,TRBJ2-3,TGTGCCAGCAGGGATTACGGATTGAGGGCAGATACGCAGTATTTT,CASRDYGLRADTQYF
.,TRBD2,TRBV5-1,TRBJ2-7,TGCGCCAGCAGCGAACTAGCGGATGAGGCCTACGAGCAGTACTTC,CASSELADEAYEQYF
.,.,TRBV10-1,TRBJ1-5,TGCGCCAGCAGTTCCGACATCCATCAGCCCCAGCATTTT,CASSSDIHQPQHF
.,TRBD1,TRBV10-3,TRBJ2-7,TGTGCCATCAGTGAGGCCCGGGACAGGCCCCAGTACTTC,CAISEARDRPQYF
.,.,TRBV5-1,TRBJ2-7,TGCGCCAGCAGCTTGGCAGGGGAAGGCGAGCAGTACTTC,CASSLAGEGEQYF
.,TRBD2,TRBV9,TRBJ2-7,TGTGCCAGCAGCCCAGGGCTAGCGGGAGAGTTCTACGAGCAGTACTTC,CASSPGLAGEFYEQYF
.,.,TRBV6-5,TRBJ2-1,TGTGCCAGCAGTCCTCCCGGGCTAGCGTCGGCTGAGCAGTTCTTC,CASSPPGLASAEQFF
.,.,TRBV28,TRBJ2-6,TGTGCCAGCAGTACAGGGTACGGGGCCAACGTCCTGACTTTC,CASSTGYGANVLTF
few,TRBD1,TRBV7-2,TRBJ1-2,TGTGCCAGCAGCTTAACATTTACCGGGACAGGGACTCAGGGCTACACCTTC,CASSLTFTGTGTQGYTF
.,TRBD1,TRBV30,TRBJ1-5,TGTGCCTGGAGTGTGGGACAGGGAAGTCAGCCCCAGCATTTT,CAWSVGQGSQPQHF
.,.,TRBV6-5,TRBJ1-1,TGTGCCAGCAGTTACTCGGAGGTCGGAGGGTTCAAAGCTTTCTTT,CASSYSEVGGFKAFF
few,.,TRBV5-6,TRBJ1-2,TGTGCCAGCAGCTTGGAACAGTACTATGGCTACACCTTC,CASSLEQYYGYTF
.,.,TRBV5-6,TRBJ1-1,TGTGCCAGCAGCTTGCGGGGTGACGGTAACACTGAAGCTTTCTTT,CASSLRGDGNTEAFF
.,.,TRBV25-1,TRBJ2-4,TGTGCCAGCAGTGAATATCAGGGTCTGGGAAACATTCAGTACTTC,CASSEYQGLGNIQYF
.,.,TRBV30,TRBJ2-2,TGTGCCTGGGCTACATCCAGAGGTTTCGGGGATTCCGGGGAGCTGTTTTTT,CAWATSRGFGDSGELFF
.,TRBD1,TRBV19,TRBJ1-2,TGTGCCAGTAGTATCTCTGACAGGGGGCAAGTTGGCTACACCTTC,CASSISDRGQVGYTF
.,.,TRBV10-3,TRBJ1-1,TGTGCCATCAGGAACACAGGGTTGGGCACTGAAGCTTTCTTT,CAIRNTGLGTEAFF
.,.,TRBV7-9,TRBJ1-1,TGTGCCAGCAGCTTATTAGGGGGAGATGAAGCTTTCTTT,CASSLLGGDEAFF